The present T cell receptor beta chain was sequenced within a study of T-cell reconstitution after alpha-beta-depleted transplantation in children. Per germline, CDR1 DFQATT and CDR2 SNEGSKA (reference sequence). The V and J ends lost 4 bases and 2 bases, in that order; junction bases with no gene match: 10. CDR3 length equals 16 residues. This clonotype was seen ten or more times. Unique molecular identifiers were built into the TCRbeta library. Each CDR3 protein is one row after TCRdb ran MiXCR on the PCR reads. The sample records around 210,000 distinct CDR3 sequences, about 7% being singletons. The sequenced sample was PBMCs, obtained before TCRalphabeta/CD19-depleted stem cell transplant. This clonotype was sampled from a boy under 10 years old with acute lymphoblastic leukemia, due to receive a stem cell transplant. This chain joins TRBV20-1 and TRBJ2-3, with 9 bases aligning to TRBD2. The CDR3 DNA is TGCAGTGCTATACTACTAGCGGGCCCACACACAGATACGCAGTATTTT. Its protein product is CSAILLAGPHTDTQYF.